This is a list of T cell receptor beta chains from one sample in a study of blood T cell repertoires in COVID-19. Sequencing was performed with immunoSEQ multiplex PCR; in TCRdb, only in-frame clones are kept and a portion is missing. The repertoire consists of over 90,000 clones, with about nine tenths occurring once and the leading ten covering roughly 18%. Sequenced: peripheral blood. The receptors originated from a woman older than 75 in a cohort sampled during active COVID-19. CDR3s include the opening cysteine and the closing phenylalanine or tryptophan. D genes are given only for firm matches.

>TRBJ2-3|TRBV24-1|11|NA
CATSDADTQYF
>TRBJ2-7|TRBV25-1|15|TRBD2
CASSGGGKRSYEQYF
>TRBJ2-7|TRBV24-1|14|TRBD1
CATSAGQGSYEQYF
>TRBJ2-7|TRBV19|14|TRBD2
CASSRGGSAYEQYF
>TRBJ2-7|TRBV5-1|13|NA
CASSRGTLYEQYF
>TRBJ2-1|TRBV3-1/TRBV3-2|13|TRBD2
CASKLGGAGLQFF
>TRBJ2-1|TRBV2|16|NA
CASGTSSKGLYNEQFF
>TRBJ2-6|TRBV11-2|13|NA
CASSFSGANVLTF
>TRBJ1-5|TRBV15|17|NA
CATSRELMGGGNQPQHF
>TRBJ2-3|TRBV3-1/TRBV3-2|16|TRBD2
CASSQSPAAGTDTQYF
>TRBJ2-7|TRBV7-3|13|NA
CASSTGDSYEQYF